These 21 T cell receptor beta chains came from one sample sequenced in a study of shared T cell receptors in the human thymus. Sequencing used immunoSEQ multiplex PCR; TCRdb keeps in-frame clones, though not all of them. The sample lists approximately 400,000 clones, approximately 95% seen once, with approximately 0.018% in the top ten. The sequenced sample was thymocytes. The origin of the receptors is a human donor.

The chain employs TRBV6-1 and TRBJ2-3; no reliable D call. Germline V gives CDR1 MNHNS, CDR2 SASEGT. This CDR3 region has 16 residues. The V end lost 2 bases, the J end lost 6 bases, and 18 bases lay between the germline ends. CDR3 in DNA: TGTGCCAGCAGTGAATTGGCTGGGCCGATAATTGATACGCAGTATTTT. Protein product: CASSELAGPIIDTQYF.

The rearrangement joins TRBV27 to TRBJ1-2; D possibly corresponds to TRBD1 (6 bases). Germline V gives CDR1 MNHEY, CDR2 SMNVEV (reference sequence). The germline V and J ends were trimmed by 5 bases and 8 bases, with 21 bases remaining between them. The CDR3 has 15 amino acids. In nucleotides, the CDR3 is TGTGCCAGCAGTCCACGTATGGAGGGGGTGGGAGGCTACACCTTC. Translation gives CASSPRMEGVGGYTF.

The gene calls are TRBV7-9 and TRBJ2-7; TRBD1 matches 10 bases. J lost 9 bases, V lost 5 bases, and 10 bases had no gene match. The CDR3 totals 14 residues. The germline V gene has CDR1 SEHNR and CDR2 FQNEAQ (reference sequence). DNA of the CDR3: TGTGCCAGCAGCCCAGCCGGGACAGGGGATTTGCAGTACTTC. It translates to CASSPAGTGDLQYF.

This chain uses TRBV28 with TRBJ2-3, with 12 bases aligning to TRBD2. The junction had 0 bases not matched to a gene; V was cut back by 2 bases and J by 3 bases. The CDR3 is made up of 15 amino acids. Germline V gene data show CDR1 as MDHEN and CDR2 as SYDVKM. Here the CDR3 reads CASSLGTSGTDTQYF. As DNA, the CDR3 is TGTGCCAGCAGTTTAGGGACTAGCGGGACAGATACGCAGTATTTT.

V usage is TRBV6-6 and J usage is TRBJ1-1; no definite D call. Germline CDR1 and CDR2: MNHNY and SVGAGI (reference sequence). The CDR3 has 12 amino acids. V was shortened by 2 bases and J by 3 bases, with 4 bases between the two germline ends. The CDR3: CASSYGDTEAFF. CDR3 nucleotide sequence: TGTGCCAGCAGTTACGGGGACACTGAAGCTTTCTTT.

The chain joins TRBV4-2 to TRBJ2-1; 8 nucleotides align to TRBD2. CDR3 size: 18 residues. The trim removed 7 bases at V and 2 bases at J, leaving 16 bases unmatched. Looked up from germline, CDR1 is LGHNA and CDR2 is YNFKEQ. CDR3 amino acids: CASKKYTGTRAAYNEQFF. In DNA form, the CDR3 reads TGTGCCAGCAAGAAATATACGGGGACTAGGGCGGCCTACAATGAGCAGTTCTTC.

V is TRBV7-2 and J is TRBJ2-7; maybe TRBD1 (5 bases). The germline CDR1 and CDR2 sequences are SGHTA and FQGNSA. V lost 2 bases to trimming and J lost 6 bases, with 20 bases between them. The CDR3 is 16 amino acids. The CDR3 here is CASSLLSRWQGTEQYF. The DNA for the CDR3 is TGTGCCAGCAGCTTACTGTCAAGGTGGCAGGGCACCGAGCAGTACTTC.

The rearrangement uses TRBV5-1 and TRBJ1-2; 7 bases are a match to TRBD1. The trim removed 4 bases at V and 4 bases at J, leaving 22 bases unmatched. Germline V CDR1 and CDR2: SGHRS, YFSETQ. The CDR3 runs to 19 residues. The CDR3 sequence: CASSPGTAKTGRGAYGYTF. Written as DNA, the CDR3 is TGCGCCAGCAGCCCTGGGACCGCCAAGACAGGGAGGGGCGCCTATGGCTACACCTTC.

The rearrangement links TRBV19 to TRBJ2-7; D unclear. The CDR3 extends over 15 amino acids. V gave up 1 base and J gave up 4 bases, with 14 bases separating them. Germline assignment: CDR1 LNHDA and CDR2 SQIVND (reference sequence). The CDR3, as DNA: TGTGCCAGTAGTATAGCTCTCCGGACCGTTTACGAGCAGTACTTC. Protein: CASSIALRTVYEQYF.

CDR3 sequence reads: CASSLPRQGYNQPQHF. Written as DNA, the CDR3 is TGTGCCAGCAGCCTACCTCGACAGGGCTACAATCAGCCCCAGCATTTT. The rearrangement joins TRBV7-8 to TRBJ1-5; 7 nucleotides agree with TRBD1. Germline V lookup: CDR1 SGHVS, CDR2 FQNEAQ. V lost 5 bases to trimming and J lost 3 bases; unmatched junction nucleotides: 10. This CDR3 contains 16 residues.

The gene calls are TRBV19 and TRBJ1-4, with D uncertain. V was shortened by 7 bases and J by 0 bases, with 21 bases between the two germline ends. In germline, CDR1 is LNHDA, CDR2 SQIVND (reference sequence). CDR3 size: 18 residues. CDR3 loop: CASNYWNERGTTNEKLFF. The DNA for the CDR3 is TGTGCCAGTAATTATTGGAATGAACGCGGGACAACTAATGAAAAACTGTTTTTT.

The rearrangement uses TRBV6-5 and TRBJ2-1; 7 positions agree with TRBD1. In germline, CDR1 is MNHEY, CDR2 SVGAGI. The length of the CDR3 is 14 residues. The J segment lost 2 bases and the V segment lost 8 bases, leaving 6 bases of the junction unmatched. The CDR3 nucleotides are TGTGCCAGCGCTCTCGACAGGGCCTACAATGAGCAGTTCTTC. It yields the protein CASALDRAYNEQFF.

J is TRBJ1-5 and V is TRBV27; a possible D gene is TRBD1 (5 bases). Between the trimmed V and J ends, which lost 0 bases and 6 bases, there was a span of 21 bases. Germline CDR1 is MNHEY and CDR2 is SMNVEV (reference sequence). The CDR3 is 18 amino acids. This CDR3 is CASSLSIRGGVRRQPQHF. The CDR3, as DNA: TGTGCCAGCAGTTTATCTATTCGGGGGGGGGTTAGGCGTCAGCCCCAGCATTTT.

This clone was seen a single time. V is TRBV6-1 and J is TRBJ2-3; perhaps TRBD2 as D (5 bases). The CDR3 totals 17 residues. The germline CDR1 and CDR2 sequences are MNHNS and SASEGT. V was trimmed by 4 bases and J by 0 bases, leaving 17 bases between them. The CDR3 sequence: CASSGIGLLLSTDTQYF. The CDR3, as DNA: TGTGCCAGCAGTGGGATTGGACTCCTGCTTAGCACAGATACGCAGTATTTT.

This rearrangement joins TRBV6-4 to TRBJ2-7; tentatively, D is TRBD1 (5 bases). Germline lookup yields CDR1 MRHNA and CDR2 SNTAGT. V shed 7 bases and J shed 6 bases, with 25 bases lying between them. CDR3 length: 16 residues. This chain's CDR3 is CASTTRLRQQDREQYF. In DNA form, the CDR3 reads TGTGCCAGCACCACCAGATTGCGACAGCAGGATCGCGAGCAGTACTTC.

This rearrangement joins TRBV28 to TRBJ1-1, with TRBD1 identical over 12 bases. The CDR3 runs to 18 residues. The germline V gene has CDR1 MDHEN and CDR2 SYDVKM. V lost 3 bases and J lost 3; bases outside the gene matches: 11. The CDR3 DNA sequence: TGTGCCAGCAGTTTGCCGGGACAGGGGGCTTCGGTGGACACTGAAGCTTTCTTT. Translating it yields CASSLPGQGASVDTEAFF.

The gene calls are TRBV10-3 and TRBJ2-7; D possibly corresponds to TRBD1 (5 bases). Trimming shortened V by 0 bases and J by 3 bases, and 15 bases separated the two germline ends. Germline V gene sequence: CDR1 ENHRY, CDR2 SYGVKD. The CDR3 loop spans 16 amino acids. CDR3 region: CAISESFRVPGYEQYF. In nucleotides, the CDR3 is TGTGCCATCAGTGAGTCGTTCAGGGTCCCAGGCTACGAGCAGTACTTC.

This clone was found a few times. The J gene is TRBJ2-6, the V gene TRBV15; D not certain. The ends were cut back, 1 base at V and 1 base at J, with 5 bases in the middle. From germline, CDR1 is LNHNV and CDR2 YYDKDF (reference sequence). The CDR3 sequence is 15 residues long. This CDR3 is CATSRVQSGANVLTF. CDR3 in DNA: TGTGCCACCAGCAGAGTACAGTCTGGGGCCAACGTCCTGACTTTC.

The chain recombines TRBV2 with TRBJ2-1; D is unclear. This CDR3 region has 14 residues. V lost 2 bases and J lost 4, with 9 bases in between. CDR1 SNHLY and CDR2 FYNNEI come from the germline V gene. CDR3: CASSESARYNEQFF. The CDR3 DNA reads as TGTGCCAGCAGTGAATCTGCTAGGTACAATGAGCAGTTCTTC.

This chain links TRBV5-6 with TRBJ1-1, with D possibly being TRBD1 (6 bases). Germline V CDR1 and CDR2: SGHDT, YYEEEE. Trimming took 4 bases from V and 8 from J, leaving 18 bases between them. The CDR3 is made up of 14 amino acids. The chain's CDR3 is CASSLHYLTGEAFF. The CDR3 bases are TGTGCCAGCAGCCTCCATTATCTGACAGGAGAAGCTTTCTTT. The full variable domain, in which reference TRBV5-6 and TRBJ1-1 provide the parts outside the CDR3, is DAGVTQSPTHLIKTRGQQVTLRCSPKSGHDTVSWYQQALGQGPQFIFQYYEEEERQRGNFPDRFSGHQFPNYSSELNVNALLLGDSALYLCASSLHYLTGEAFFGQGTRLTVV.

The chain combines TRBV28 with TRBJ2-5; 11 bases are a match to TRBD1. V trimming: 5 bases; J trimming: 5 bases; junction bases outside the gene matches: 7. CDR1 MDHEN and CDR2 SYDVKM come from the germline V gene. CDR3 length: 15 residues. CDR3 protein: CASSGGQGARETQYF. CDR3 coding DNA: TGTGCCAGCAGTGGCGGACAGGGGGCTAGGGAGACCCAGTACTTC.